This T cell receptor (beta chain) was profiled in a study of shared clonotypes between healthy human individuals. Study findings and constraints: Relative to clonotypes present in all four donors, those not shared had lower generation probabilities. As a rule, naive subsets had a larger estimated richness than memory subsets.

It was CD45RO-negative cells, positively selected for CCR7, that made up naive CD8 cells, with terminally differentiated effector memory CD45RA+ cells excluded. At deep level, the assay was performed. Authors' processing steps: Owing to the provision of junction-only sequences devoid of quality scores by immunoSEQ, filtering differed. TCRdb's table, derived via immunoSEQ multiplex PCR, lists solely in-frame clones and lacks some. That table furnishes V, J and clone size, whereas the DNA furnished D and trimming. The sample comprises about 820,000 clones, about 91% of which are singletons, and under 30% rests with the top ten. Germline V gives CDR1 MNHNS, CDR2 SASEGT. V dropped 8 bases and J dropped 1 base, with 13 bases sitting between them. CDR3 length equals 14 residues. A word on this clone: The antigen is unknown.

Sequencing was done on a sample of naive CD8+ T cells sorted from blood. The clonotype comes from a young man in good health. V and J are TRBV6-1 and TRBJ2-3, with D unresolved. The CDR3 is CASLDRHGTDTQYF. CDR3 DNA sequence: TGTGCCAGCCTAGACCGTCACGGCACAGATACGCAGTATTTT.